The entry below describes one T cell receptor beta chain. No antigen is known for it. Resections removed during corrective heart surgery provided the thymus tissue used. Healthy Finnish infants having corrective surgery for congenital heart defects served as donors. The sample is drawn from a study of human thymus T cells. Findings and caveats of the study: Related research found strongly overlapping thymic repertoires in unrelated individuals.

This table comes from immunoSEQ multiplex PCR, and its TCRdb copy is limited to in-frame clones, with some not included. The table lists 120,000 or so clones, about 93% of them singletons, with 0.02% to 0.025% in the top ten. The CDR3 runs 16 residues. Germline V gene data show CDR1 as KGHSH and CDR2 as LQKENI. J was trimmed by 5 bases and V by 1 base; bases with no gene match: 4. The receptor's source is a boy less than two years old with a congenital heart defect but otherwise immunologically healthy. The chain recombines TRBV18 with TRBJ1-5, with 11 bases identical to TRBD1. Sequencing was performed on thymus tissue. The CDR3 DNA reads as TGTGCCAGCTCACCACAGGGGACAGGGGGGGATCAGCCCCAGCATTTT. Residues: CASSPQGTGGDQPQHF.